One and the same sample provided the 2 T cell receptor beta chains below, sequenced in a study of human T cells and chemical hapten exposure (dated by TCRdb to the early 2020s). The time point label corresponds to: patch test 1, 2 weeks after DPC sensitization. The sample's treatment or condition label, in plain terms: therapeutic diphenylcyclopropenone sensitization with weekly scalp DPC. The library was prepared using RACE. The sequencer was a NextSeq 500. The raw public data were reprocessed by TCRdb itself: fastp quality trimming at Q25, MiXCR clonotype calling, in-frame beta chains only. Duplicate CDR3 protein sequences are folded into a single record with the most common DNA and genes. This sample comprises about 120,000 distinct CDR3 sequences, 9.5% to 13% of them detected only once. 1.4% of the sample goes to the ten largest clones. Source: whole blood, taken in connection with sensitization to the hapten diphenylcyclopropenone (DPC). These receptors all come from a woman between 45 and 65 years old with alopecia areata. Some clones in this sample may be carry-over from other donors' samples.

This clonotype was counted many times. The genes are TRBV7-9 and TRBJ1-2; 8 positions agree with TRBD1. J was trimmed by 2 bases and V by 2 bases; bases with no gene match: 4. Per germline, CDR1 SEHNR and CDR2 FQNEAQ (reference sequence). The CDR3 is 15 amino acids. CDR3 protein: CASSLRDRPNYGYTF. The DNA for the CDR3 is TGTGCCAGCAGCTTAAGGGACAGGCCAAACTATGGCTACACCTTC.

This clonotype was seen repeatedly, ten times or more. The chain employs TRBV6-1 and TRBJ1-6; perhaps TRBD1 as D (5 bases). This CDR3 comprises 18 residues. The V and J ends lost 2 bases and 0 bases respectively, with 14 bases between them. The germline V gene has CDR1 MNHNS and CDR2 SASEGT. The CDR3 loop is CASSEQGIKSSYNSPLHF. CDR3 in DNA: TGTGCCAGCAGTGAACAGGGCATCAAGAGCTCCTATAATTCACCCCTCCACTTT.